This T cell receptor beta chain was found in a study of breast tumors, draining lymph nodes, adjacent tissues. General study points: Data fit most tumor T cells coming from lymph node, expanding in tumor. Compared with lymph nodes, tumors were less diverse; compared with nontumor tissue, more. Compared with basal-like, luminal-like tumors shared significantly more repertoire with nontumor tissue. That most tumor T cells come from lymph nodes remained unproven.

In the case of this clonotype: Its specificity is unknown.

Deletions cut 5 bases from V and 9 bases from J, with 13 bases between. CDR3 length: 12 residues. The V gene's germline CDR1 is DFQATT and CDR2 SNEGSKA (reference sequence). The lymph nodes were axillary draining lymph nodes from breast cancer patients. TCRdb ran MiXCR on the multiplex PCR reads and lists one entry per CDR3 protein. Of about 300,000 distinct CDR3 sequences in the sample, around 31% are singletons; the top ten hold 1.1%. Sequenced input: axillary lymph node tissue. The receptor comes from a female donor with breast cancer. Some clones in this sample may be carry-over from other donors' samples. The chain carries TRBV20-1 and TRBJ2-2, with D tentatively TRBD1 or TRBD2 (5 bases each). Here the CDR3 DNA reads TGCAGTGCTGGGTTGATGGGACGGGAGCTGTTTTTT. It specifies CSAGLMGRELFF.